A selection of T cell receptor beta chains follows, all from one sample in a study of cytomegalovirus exposure and HLA in healthy donors. The assay was immunoSEQ multiplex PCR, and TCRdb's table has in-frame clones only and misses some. This repertoire shows about 120,000 clones, over 60% found once; its top ten account for around 3%. The specimen was PBMCs. The receptors come from a middle-aged woman in good health and CMV-seropositive. CDR3s include the opening cysteine and the closing phenylalanine or tryptophan. D genes are given only for firm matches.

v_gene	d_gene	j_gene	len	CDR3aa
TRBV13	TRBD2	TRBJ2-5	19	CASSPVEREDGGSGETQYF
TRBV5-4	-	TRBJ1-1	13	CASSFTVNTEAFF
TRBV5-6	TRBD1	TRBJ1-4	17	CASRPGGPGGTNEKLFF
TRBV9	-	TRBJ1-3	13	CASSEQVGNTIYF
TRBV9	-	TRBJ1-1	13	CASSPGDRSEAFF
TRBV6-5	-	TRBJ1-2	14	CASSYRSAGYGYTF
TRBV25-1	TRBD1	TRBJ1-5	16	CASSESLGQEGQPQHF
TRBV2	TRBD1	TRBJ1-5	14	CASSGDSLNQPQHF
TRBV6-1	TRBD1	TRBJ1-1	13	CASSEVQGAEAFF
TRBV11-2	-	TRBJ2-5	9	CASSPSQYF
TRBV7-9	-	TRBJ2-7	13	CASSPRQTYEQYF
TRBV19	TRBD2	TRBJ2-3	16	CASSIRLAGNSDTQYF
TRBV5-1	-	TRBJ1-2	15	CASSNEQGGLGGYTF
TRBV7-2	-	TRBJ1-1	14	CASSLARGGTEAFF
TRBV30	-	TRBJ2-7	12	CAWNTGTHEQYF
TRBV4-2	-	TRBJ2-1	15	CASSPRDHTNNEQFF
TRBV4-1	TRBD2	TRBJ2-1	13	CASSQLAGAEQFF
TRBV4-1	TRBD2	TRBJ2-2	17	CASSQGWGGTTTGELFF
TRBV7-2	TRBD2	TRBJ2-5	16	CASSLEGTSGTETQYF
TRBV5-1	TRBD1	TRBJ1-4	15	CASSPTGGRNEKLFF
TRBV9	-	TRBJ2-5	13	CASSVAVQETQYF
TRBV27	-	TRBJ1-1	13	CASSLSQAGEAFF
TRBV29-1	TRBD1	TRBJ2-7	14	CSVEVGTGSYEQYF
TRBV5-1	-	TRBJ1-1	15	CASSSAPSLDHEAFF
TRBV20-1	-	TRBJ1-2	11	CSVQLREGYTF
TRBV6-1	-	TRBJ1-2	14	CASSEGTRVSGYTF
TRBV5-4	-	TRBJ2-7	15	CASSLGAGHSYEQYF
TRBV18	-	TRBJ1-5	15	CASSTNQGSNQPQHF
TRBV4-2	TRBD2	TRBJ2-5	13	CASSQGGRETQYF